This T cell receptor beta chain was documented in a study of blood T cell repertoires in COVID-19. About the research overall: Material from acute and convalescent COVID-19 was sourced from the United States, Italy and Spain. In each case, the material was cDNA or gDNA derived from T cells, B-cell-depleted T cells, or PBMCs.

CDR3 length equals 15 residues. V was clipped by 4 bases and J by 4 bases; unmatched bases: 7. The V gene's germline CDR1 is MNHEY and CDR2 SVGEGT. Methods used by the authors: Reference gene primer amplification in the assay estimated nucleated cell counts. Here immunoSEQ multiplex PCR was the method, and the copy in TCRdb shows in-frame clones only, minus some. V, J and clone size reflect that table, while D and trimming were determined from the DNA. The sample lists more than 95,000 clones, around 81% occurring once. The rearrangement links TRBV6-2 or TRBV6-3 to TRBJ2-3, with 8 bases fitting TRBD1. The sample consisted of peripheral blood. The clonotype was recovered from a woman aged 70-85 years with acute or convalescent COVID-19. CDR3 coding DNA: TGTGCCAGCAGTTTTCGGACAGGGCCGGCAGATACGCAGTATTTT. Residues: CASSFRTGPADTQYF.